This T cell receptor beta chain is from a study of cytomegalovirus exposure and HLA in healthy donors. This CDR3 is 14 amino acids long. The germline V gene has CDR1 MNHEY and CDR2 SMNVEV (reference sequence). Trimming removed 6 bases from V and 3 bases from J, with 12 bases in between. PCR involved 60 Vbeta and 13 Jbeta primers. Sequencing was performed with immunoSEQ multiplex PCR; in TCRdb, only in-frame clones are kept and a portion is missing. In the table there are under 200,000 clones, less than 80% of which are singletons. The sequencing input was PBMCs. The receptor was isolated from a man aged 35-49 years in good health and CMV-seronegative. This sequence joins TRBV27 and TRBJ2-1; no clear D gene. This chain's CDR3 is CASSDLLYYNEQFF. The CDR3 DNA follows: TGTGCCAGCAGCGATCTTCTCTACTACAATGAGCAGTTCTTC.